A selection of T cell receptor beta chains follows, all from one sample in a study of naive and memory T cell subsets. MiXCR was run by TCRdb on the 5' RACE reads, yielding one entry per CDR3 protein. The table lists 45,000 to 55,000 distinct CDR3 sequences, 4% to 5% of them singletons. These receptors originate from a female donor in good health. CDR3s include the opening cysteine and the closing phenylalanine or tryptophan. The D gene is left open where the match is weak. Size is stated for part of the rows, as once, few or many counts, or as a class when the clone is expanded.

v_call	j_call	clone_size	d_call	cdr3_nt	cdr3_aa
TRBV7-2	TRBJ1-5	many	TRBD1	TGTGCCAGCAGCTCGGACAGGGGACCATATCAGCCCCAGCATTTT	CASSSDRGPYQPQHF
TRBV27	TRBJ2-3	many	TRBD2	TGTGCCAGCAGTTTGAGGCTAGCGGGTAGTGATACGCAGTATTTT	CASSLRLAGSDTQYF
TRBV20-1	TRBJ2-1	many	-	TGCAGTACCAGCGGGTTGGGCTCCTACAATGAGCAGTTCTTC	CSTSGLGSYNEQFF
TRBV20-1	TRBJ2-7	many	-	TGCAGTGCAGGCTACGAGCAGTACTTC	CSAGYEQYF
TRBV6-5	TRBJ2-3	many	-	TGTGCCAGCCAAGTAGTAGGGGGAGATACGCAGTATTTT	CASQVVGGDTQYF
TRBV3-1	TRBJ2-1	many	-	TGTGCCAGCAGCCAGGTAGAAGGGAGGAATGAGCAGTTCTTC	CASSQVEGRNEQFF
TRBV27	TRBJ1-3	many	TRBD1	TGTGCCAGCAGTTTCAGGGGGCCTTCAATCTCTGGAAACACCATATATTTT	CASSFRGPSISGNTIYF
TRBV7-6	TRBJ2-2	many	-	TGTGCCAGCAGCCAAACAGAGGGGATCGGGGAGCTGTTTTTT	CASSQTEGIGELFF
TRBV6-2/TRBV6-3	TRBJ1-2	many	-	TGTGCCAGCAGTTCTGATCCTTCTCCGTTCCGGTACTATGGCTACACCTTC	CASSSDPSPFRYYGYTF
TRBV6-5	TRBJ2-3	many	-	TGTGCCAGCACAAGAAGCAGCAGCACAGATACGCAGTATTTT	CASTRSSSTDTQYF
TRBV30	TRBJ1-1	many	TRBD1	TGTGCCTGGAGGTCCGGGACAGAGGCTTTCTTT	CAWRSGTEAFF
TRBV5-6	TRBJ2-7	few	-	TGTGCCAGCAGCTTAAGGGGAGCGGCCCCTCCCAAGCAGTACTTC	CASSLRGAAPPKQYF
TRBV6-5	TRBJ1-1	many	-	TGTGCCAGCAGTTATCGGCTGAACACTGAAGCTTTCTTT	CASSYRLNTEAFF
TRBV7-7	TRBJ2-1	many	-	TGTGCCAGCAGCTTAGGTGAAGGGCAAGGAAAGTTCTTC	CASSLGEGQGKFF
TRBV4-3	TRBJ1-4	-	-	TGCGCCAGCAGCCAAGGCGACGGAAGACCAAATGAAAAACTGTTTTTT	CASSQGDGRPNEKLFF
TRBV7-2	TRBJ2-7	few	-	TGTGCCAGCACCCGATCGGGGAACTACGAGCAGTACTTC	CASTRSGNYEQYF
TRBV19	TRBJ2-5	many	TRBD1	TGTGCCAGTAGTACCGGGACAGGTGGCGAGACCCAGTACTTC	CASSTGTGGETQYF
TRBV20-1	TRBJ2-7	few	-	TGCAGTGCTAGAGAGGCGGGAACACTGCGCTACGAGCAGTACTTC	CSAREAGTLRYEQYF
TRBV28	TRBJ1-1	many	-	TGTGCCAGCAGTTGGACAGTGAACACTGAAGCTTTCTTT	CASSWTVNTEAFF
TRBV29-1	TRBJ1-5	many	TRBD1	TGCAGCGTCGGGACAGGGGGAAATCAGCCCCAGCATTTT	CSVGTGGNQPQHF
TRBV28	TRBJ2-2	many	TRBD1	TGTGCCAGCAGCCCTTTTTGGTCGGGGACAGAGGACACCGGGGAGCTGTTTTTT	CASSPFWSGTEDTGELFF
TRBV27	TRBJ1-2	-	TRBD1	TGTGCCAGCAGACCGACAGGGGTTTCGAGTAACTATGGCTACACCTTC	CASRPTGVSSNYGYTF
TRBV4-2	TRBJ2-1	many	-	TGTGCCAGCAGCCAAGATAGAGCGAGCTCCTACAATGAGCAGTTCTTC	CASSQDRASSYNEQFF
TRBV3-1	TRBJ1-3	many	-	TGTGCCAGCAGCCAGGGAGGACCGTACTCTGGAAACACCATATATTTT	CASSQGGPYSGNTIYF
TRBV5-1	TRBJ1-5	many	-	TGCGCCAGCAGCTTGGAGGGAGAGGGGAAGCCCCAGCATTTT	CASSLEGEGKPQHF
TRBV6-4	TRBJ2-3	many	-	TGTGCCAGCAGCAGGGCTAGCACAGATACGCAGTATTTT	CASSRASTDTQYF
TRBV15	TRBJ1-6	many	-	TGTGCCACCAGCAGAGATGGGAAGGTTTCGGATAATTCACCCCTCCACTTT	CATSRDGKVSDNSPLHF
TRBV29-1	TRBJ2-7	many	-	TGCAGCGTCGGGGGAGGATGGTTAACCCAGTACGAGCAGTACTTC	CSVGGGWLTQYEQYF
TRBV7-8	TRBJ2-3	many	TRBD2	TGTGCCAGCAGCTCAAGGAGACTAGCGGGGTCAGATACGCAGTATTTT	CASSSRRLAGSDTQYF
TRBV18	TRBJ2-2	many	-	TGTGCCAGCTCACCACAGACAGACACCGGGGAGCTGTTTTTT	CASSPQTDTGELFF
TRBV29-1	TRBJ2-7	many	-	TGCAGCACGAAATCCGGGTCTCTTCCCTACGAGCAGTACTTC	CSTKSGSLPYEQYF
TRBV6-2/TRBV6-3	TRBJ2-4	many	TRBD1	TGTGCCAGCAGTTACGGACAGGTAGTACTAGCCAAAAACATTCAGTACTTC	CASSYGQVVLAKNIQYF